The 22 T cell receptor beta chains below were found in one sample sequenced in a study of TET2 disruption in CD19-targeted CAR T cells. These receptors are not linked to any known antigen. Noted treatment: autologous CTL019 cells: CD19 CAR with 4-1BB and CD3 zeta domains. The table came from immunoSEQ multiplex PCR; TCRdb's copy has only in-frame clones and leaves some out. The table lists under 30,000 clones. This material consisted of CD8- CAR+ T cells sorted from cultured blood T cells, taken for CD19 CAR T cell therapy. The sample's subset: CD8-negative CAR-positive T cells from the infusion product. These receptors originate from a man in his 70s with chronic lymphocytic leukemia.

Points on this clone: The read ends 3 residues shy of where the CDR3 ends; the end is completed using the germline J gene. The genes are TRBV2 and TRBJ2-2; 9 bases agree with TRBD1. V lost 5 bases and J lost 3; bases outside the gene matches: 7. Germline loops: CDR1 SNHLY, CDR2 FYNNEI. This CDR3 spans 16 amino acids. The CDR3 sequence: CASSSGTGWDTGELFF. CDR3 DNA (partial): TGTGCCAGCAGTTCCGGGACAGGGTGGGACACCGGGGAG.

Points on this clone: Read data end 3 residues before the CDR3 end; the end is taken from the germline J gene. The chain uses TRBV5-4 and TRBJ2-1; 8 nucleotides line up with TRBD2. Germline CDR1 SGHNT, CDR2 YYREEE (reference sequence). J lost 7 bases, V lost 4 bases, and 10 bases had no gene match. CDR3 size: 15 residues. The sequenced CDR3 bases are TGTGCCAGCAGCCGGGGGGGCGGGGATAGGAATGAG. Its translation is CASSRGGGDRNE. The complete CDR3 sequence is CASSRGGGDRNEQFF.

Details on this clone: From the germline J gene comes the end of the CDR3, since the read stops 3 residues before it. The chain combines TRBV5-6 with TRBJ1-5; D call uncertain. Germline loops: CDR1 SGHDT, CDR2 YYEEEE. Trimming removed 1 base from V and 7 bases from J, with 12 bases in between. The CDR3 covers 14 residues. Incomplete CDR3 DNA: TGTGCCAGCAGCTTGACGACAAGTGGACAGCCC. This encodes CASSLTTSGQP. The CDR3 as a whole reads CASSLTTSGQPQHF.

On this clone: Read sequence stops 3 residues before the CDR3 end, and the germline J gene provides the missing end. The rearrangement joins TRBV19 to TRBJ1-5, with a tentative D call TRBD1 (5 bases). The CDR3 is made up of 15 amino acids. Between the trimmed V and J ends, which lost 6 bases and 4 bases, there was a span of 16 bases. The germline CDR1 and CDR2 sequences are LNHDA and SQIVND (reference sequence). The CDR3 region is CASRHSGGGNQPQHF. CDR3 DNA (partial): TGTGCCAGTAGGCACTCCGGGGGAGGGAATCAGCCC.

About this clone: The observed sequence ends 3 residues before the CDR3 terminus, with the missing tail filled in from the germline J gene. This chain joins TRBV5-1 and TRBJ2-5, with 7 positions matching TRBD2. CDR3 length equals 14 residues. Germline CDR1 is SGHRS and CDR2 is YFSETQ. After removal of 4 bases from V and 2 bases from J, the junction contained 5 bases not matched to a gene. This chain's CDR3 is CASSPGGGQETQYF. The CDR3 DNA, read in part, is TGCGCCAGCAGCCCCGGGGGAGGGCAAGAGACC.

This clone is labeled medium-sized based on frequency. The read is 3 residues too short to cover the CDR3 end, so that end is filled in from the germline J gene. The V gene is TRBV7-9, the J gene TRBJ2-7, with D possibly matching TRBD2 (5 bases). Germline-derived CDR1 and CDR2 are SEHNR and FQNEAQ (reference sequence). The ends were cut back, 5 bases at V and 5 bases at J, with 10 bases in the middle. The CDR3 length is 12 residues. CDR3 protein: CASSRLSNEQYF. The sequenced CDR3 bases are TGTGCCAGCAGCCGACTATCGAACGAG. Drawing the rest from reference TRBV7-9 and TRBJ2-7, the complete variable domain is DTGVSQNPRHKITKRGQNVTFRCDPISEHNRLYWYRQTLGQGPEFLTYFQNEAQLEKSRLLSDRFSAERPKGSFSTLEIQRTEQGDSAMYLCASSRLSNEQYFGPGTRLTVT.

Regarding this clone: The read ends 3 residues early relative to the CDR3; the germline J gene fills the gap. The chain uses TRBV19 and TRBJ2-4; 9 nucleotides match TRBD1. Germline V gene data show CDR1 as LNHDA and CDR2 as SQIVND (reference sequence). This CDR3 is built from 16 residues. CDR3 DNA (partial): TGTGCCAGTAGTCCGGGACAGGGTTTATCCGGGCAGCCT. It is translated as CASSPGQGLSGQP. The CDR3 reads in full as CASSPGQGLSGQPQYF.

Worth noting for this clone: The CDR3 end is not reached by the read, which stops 3 residues before it; the germline J gene fills it in. The chain joins TRBV19 to TRBJ1-2; 9 bases align to TRBD1. The CDR3 contains 15 residues. Germline lookup yields CDR1 LNHDA and CDR2 SQIVND (reference sequence). The CDR3 bases that were read are TGTGCCAGTAGTATGAGAGGACAGGGGCTTTACGAC. Protein: CASSMRGQGLYD. The whole CDR3 protein is CASSMRGQGLYDYTF.

A remark on this clone: From the germline J gene comes the end of the CDR3, since the read stops 3 residues before it. This sequence joins TRBV5-6 and TRBJ2-4; the D gene could be TRBD1 or TRBD2 (5 bases each). Looked up from germline, CDR1 is SGHDT and CDR2 is YYEEEE. The length of the CDR3 is 13 residues. The CDR3 loop reads CASSLEGIYGQYF. Incomplete CDR3 DNA: TGTGCCAGCAGCTTAGAGGGGATCTATGGT.

Remarks on this clone: The sequence runs out 3 residues before the end of the CDR3; the remainder is reconstructed from the germline J gene. V is TRBV5-1 and J is TRBJ2-2, with D possibly being TRBD1 (6 bases). Germline CDR1 SGHRS, CDR2 YFSETQ. The CDR3 contains 15 residues. The V end was cut by 4 bases, the J end by 7 bases, with 17 bases between. Here the CDR3 reads CASSRGQGHGGELFF. The covered CDR3 bases are TGCGCCAGCAGCCGAGGGCAGGGGCATGGCGGGGAG.

Worth noting for this clone: The observed sequence ends 3 residues before the CDR3 terminus, with the missing tail filled in from the germline J gene. This chain links TRBV7-2 with TRBJ2-4, with 12 bases fitting TRBD2. Germline-derived CDR1 and CDR2 are SGHTA and FQGNSA. This CDR3 comprises 15 residues. The sequenced part of the CDR3 DNA is TGTGCCAGCAGCGTACTAGCGGGGGGTCGAGAGACT. The encoded protein is CASSVLAGGRET. The entire CDR3 sequence reads CASSVLAGGRETQYF. Looking up the rest from reference TRBV7-2 and TRBJ2-4 gives the full variable domain: GAGVSQSPSNKVTEKGKDVELRCDPISGHTALYWYRQSLGQGLEFLIYFQGNSAPDKSGLPSDRFSAERTGGSVSTLTIQRTQQEDSAVYLCASSVLAGGRETQYFGAGTRLSVL.

In the case of this clone: The CDR3 end lies 3 residues beyond the end of the read and is filled in from the germline J gene. V usage is TRBV19 and J usage is TRBJ2-4; D might be TRBD1 (6 bases). Germline V CDR1 and CDR2: LNHDA, SQIVND (reference sequence). This CDR3 spans 13 amino acids. The CDR3 loop is CASRGEQGRGQYF. CDR3 DNA, as far as it was read: TGTGCCAGTAGGGGGGAACAGGGTCGTGGT. Based on the CDR3 plus reference TRBV19 and TRBJ2-4, the full variable domain is DGGITQSPKYLFRKEGQNVTLSCEQNLNHDAMYWYRQDPGQGLRLIYYSQIVNDFQKGDIAEGYSVSREKKESFPLTVTSAQKNPTAFYLCASRGEQGRGQYFGAGTRLSVL.

With respect to this clone: The observed sequence ends 3 residues before the CDR3 terminus, with the missing tail filled in from the germline J gene. The rearrangement links TRBV20-1 to TRBJ1-2; D might be TRBD1 (5 bases). Germline V gives CDR1 DFQATT, CDR2 SNEGSKA (reference sequence). CDR3 length: 15 residues. Partial CDR3 DNA: TGCAGTGCGGATACCGGGACTAGCGGGGGTTCCAAC. It is translated as CSADTGTSGGSN. The complete CDR3 protein is CSADTGTSGGSNYTF.

Considering frequency, this clone is medium-sized. Sequencing ends 3 residues short of the CDR3 end; the germline J gene provides the rest. The chain employs TRBV11-2 and TRBJ1-2; D uncertain. Germline V gene sequence: CDR1 SGHAT, CDR2 FQNNGV. The V and J ends lost 1 base and 2 bases respectively, with 5 bases between them. CDR3 size: 13 residues. The sequenced part of the CDR3 DNA is TGTGCCAGCAGCTTAGGGCCCAACTATGGC. It yields the protein CASSLGPNYG. The whole CDR3 region reads CASSLGPNYGYTF.

Regarding this clone: The CDR3 end lies 3 residues beyond the end of the read and is filled in from the germline J gene. The chain combines TRBV10-2 with TRBJ2-3; possible D gene TRBD2, 6 bases. CDR1 and CDR2 (germline): WSHSY, SAAADI. Trimming took off 6 bases at V and 0 bases at J, with 13 bases between the two ends. The CDR3 totals 15 residues. The sequenced part of the CDR3 DNA is TGCGCCAGCAGACCCGGGACTCCTAGCACAGATACG. It codes for CASRPGTPSTDT. The whole CDR3 reads CASRPGTPSTDTQYF.

The CDR3 sequence: CASSTRQTYEQYF. The sequenced CDR3 bases are TGTGCCAGTAGTACGAGGCAAACCTACGAG. The rearrangement links TRBV19 to TRBJ2-7; D remains unclear. The DNA ends 3 residues before the CDR3 does, and the rest of the CDR3 is filled in from the germline J gene. Germline CDR1 and CDR2: LNHDA and SQIVND (reference sequence). This CDR3 is built from 13 residues. Trimming removed 4 bases at V and 2 bases at J, with 9 bases between. The whole variable domain, filled in from reference TRBV19 and TRBJ2-7, reads DGGITQSPKYLFRKEGQNVTLSCEQNLNHDAMYWYRQDPGQGLRLIYYSQIVNDFQKGDIAEGYSVSREKKESFPLTVTSAQKNPTAFYLCASSTRQTYEQYFGPGTRLTVT.

As concerns this clone: The missing CDR3 end, 3 residues past where the read stops, is filled in from the germline J gene. The chain combines TRBV5-4 with TRBJ2-5; TRBD1 matches 9 bases. The CDR3 length is 16 residues. Per germline, CDR1 SGHNT and CDR2 YYREEE (reference sequence). V was clipped by 2 bases and J by 2 bases; unmatched bases: 7. CDR3 sequence: CASSLGGTGTQETQYF. The sequenced part of the CDR3 DNA is TGTGCCAGCAGCTTAGGAGGGACAGGGACACAAGAGACC. The complete variable domain, with remaining parts taken from reference TRBV5-4 and TRBJ2-5, reads ETGVTQSPTHLIKTRGQQVTLRCSSQSGHNTVSWYQQALGQGPQFIFQYYREEENGRGNFPPRFSGLQFPNYSSELNVNALELDDSALYLCASSLGGTGTQETQYFGPGTRLLVL.

As for this clone: The read terminates 3 residues before the CDR3 end, so the remaining end is supplied by the germline J gene. The chain combines TRBV20-1 with TRBJ2-1; D is unclear. Trimming cost V 1 base and J 0 bases, with 16 bases left between them. Per the germline V gene, CDR1 is DFQATT and CDR2 is SNEGSKA (reference sequence). The CDR3 spans 17 residues. CDR3 loop: CSARVSGSMSSYNEQFF. Partial CDR3 DNA: TGCAGTGCTAGAGTTTCTGGCTCCATGAGCTCCTACAATGAG.

About this clone: An end of the junction differs from the germline gene, which may be a read error. The DNA ends 3 residues before the CDR3 does, and the rest of the CDR3 is filled in from the germline J gene. In the same sample, other DNA sequences code for this CDR3. V and J are TRBV4-1 and TRBJ1-2, with 8 bases identical to TRBD1. Looked up from germline, CDR1 is MGHRA and CDR2 is YSYEKL. The CDR3 totals 16 residues. This CDR3 is CASSQGGQAPWDGYTF. The sequenced part of the CDR3 DNA is TGCGCCAGCAGCCAAGGGGGACAGGCGCCGTGGGATGGT.

Turning to this clone: The read ends 3 residues before the CDR3 terminus; that terminus is restored from the germline J gene. The sample contains more than one DNA sequence encoding this CDR3. The V and J genes are TRBV6-1 and TRBJ1-2; D unresolved. The CDR3 covers 13 residues. Trimming removed 4 bases at V and 6 bases at J, with 12 bases between. The V gene's germline CDR1 is MNHNS and CDR2 SASEGT. CDR3 bases read: TGTGCCAGCAGTGTGACAACCTCCAATGGC. It codes for CASSVTTSNG. The complete CDR3 reads CASSVTTSNGYTF.

Details on this clone: The read is 3 residues too short to cover the CDR3 end, so that end is filled in from the germline J gene. The chain combines TRBV24-1 with TRBJ2-3; 11 positions agree with TRBD2. The germline V gene has CDR1 KGHDR and CDR2 SFDVKD. This CDR3 region has 15 residues. The V and J ends lost 5 bases and 5 bases, in that order; junction bases with no gene match: 5. The part of the CDR3 DNA that was read is TGTGCCACCAGTGTACTAGCGGGGGAGGGAGATACG. The encoded protein is CATSVLAGEGDT. The complete CDR3 sequence is CATSVLAGEGDTQYF.

A word on this clone: The CDR3 end lies 3 residues beyond the end of the read and is filled in from the germline J gene. This chain links TRBV20-1 with TRBJ1-3; D gene ambiguous. There are 11 residues in the CDR3. Trimming cost V 5 bases and J 3 bases, with 5 bases left between them. Looked up from germline, CDR1 is DFQATT and CDR2 is SNEGSKA (reference sequence). The covered CDR3 bases are TGCAGTGCTGACTTTGGAAACACC. It translates to CSADFGNT. The whole CDR3 protein is CSADFGNTIYF.